This TCR beta chain is from a study of blood T cells in healthy people across ages. As for the study in general: About one barcoded beta molecule per two T cells was the capture yield of template switching. Study conclusions and caveats: Significant beta diversity loss was already apparent by age approximately 40, declining roughly linearly. The study could not conclusively compare naive and antigen-experienced cells, given its unsorted PBMCs.

Extraction yielded at least 6 micrograms of total RNA per sample. With a J-beta primer mix and a sample-barcoded 5' primer, a second PCR ran roughly 6 to 11 cycles. TCRdb fed the 5' RACE reads into MiXCR, producing one record per CDR3 protein. Of some 1.7 million distinct CDR3 sequences listed, 28% are singletons. The CDR3 runs 12 residues. Trimming took 6 bases from V and 3 from J, leaving 7 bases between them. Germline V gene sequence: CDR1 LGHNT, CDR2 FRNRAP. This clonotype was seen more than once but under ten times. Antigen: not known. What was sequenced was blood. The sequence was obtained from a woman aged 25 to 45 in good health. This sequence joins TRBV12-5 and TRBJ2-3; D is uncertain. As DNA, the CDR3 is TGTGCTAGTGGCCTTGAGACAGATACGCAGTATTTT. This sequence encodes CASGLETDTQYF.